The present entry profiles one T cell receptor beta chain with its context. TCRdb's copy holds only in-frame clones and misses some; the assay was immunoSEQ multiplex PCR. This sample has 150,000 to 200,000 clones, with around 85% found just once. The ends lost 0 bases at V and 5 bases at J; junction bases unmatched: 3. CDR3 size: 15 residues. CDR1 and CDR2 (germline): SGHNT, YYREEE (reference sequence). This entry belongs to a study of blood T cell repertoires in COVID-19. This TCR derives from a woman aged 55-75 years with COVID-19, enrolled during active disease. The source material was peripheral blood. The genes are TRBV5-4 and TRBJ2-5; 11 nucleotides align to TRBD2. CDR3 sequence reads: CASSLASGRWETQYF. The DNA for the CDR3 is TGTGCCAGCAGCTTGGCTAGCGGGAGGTGGGAGACCCAGTACTTC.